This is a list of T cell receptor beta chains from one sample in a study of blood T cell repertoires in COVID-19. This table comes from immunoSEQ multiplex PCR, and its TCRdb copy is limited to in-frame clones, with some not included. The table lists about 90,000 clones, about 86% of them singletons. Sample: peripheral blood. The receptors shown here come from a man of 80 years or more with active or convalescent COVID-19. Each CDR3 is given with its conserved first and last residue. The D gene is left open where the match is weak. Clone size is given for some rows only: seen once, a few or many times, or a class if the clone is expanded.

CDR3 | DNA | size | J | V | D
CASSSGTGAKQETQYF | TGTGCCAGCAGCTCCGGGACAGGGGCTAAACAAGAGACCCAGTACTTC | NA | TRBJ2-5 | TRBV7-9 | TRBD1
CASSPQREGHEQYF | TGTGCCAGCAGCCCCCAGCGGGAGGGTCACGAGCAGTACTTC | NA | TRBJ2-7 | TRBV11-2 | TRBD2
CASSVLGGNTEAFF | TGTGCCAGCAGTGTATTAGGGGGGAACACTGAAGCTTTCTTT | few | TRBJ1-1 | TRBV2 | NA
CATSRPRQGMRTEAFF | TGTGCCACCAGCAGACCTAGACAGGGGATGAGAACTGAAGCTTTCTTT | NA | TRBJ1-1 | TRBV15 | TRBD1
CASRTGTVNQPQHF | TGTGCCAGCAGAACCGGGACAGTAAATCAGCCCCAGCATTTT | NA | TRBJ1-5 | TRBV28 | TRBD1
CASSPGGDNEQFF | TGCGCCAGCAGCCCAGGGGGAGACAATGAGCAGTTCTTC | NA | TRBJ2-1 | TRBV5-1 | TRBD1
CASFGQSDRYTF | TGTGCCAGCTTCGGACAGTCCGATCGCTACACCTTC | NA | TRBJ1-2 | TRBV21-1 | NA
CASSVLNNSPLHF | TGTGCCAGCAGTGTTCTAAATAATTCACCCCTCCACTTT | NA | TRBJ1-6 | TRBV2 | NA
CASSVQGAYEQYF | TGTGCCAGCAGCGTGCAGGGGGCGTACGAGCAGTACTTC | NA | TRBJ2-7 | TRBV3-1/TRBV3-2 | TRBD1
CAMGRRNSPLHF | TGTGCCATGGGGCGGAGAAATTCACCCCTCCACTTT | NA | TRBJ1-6 | TRBV3-1/TRBV3-2 | NA
CASSSSNRARQPQHF | TGTGCCAGCAGTTCATCAAACAGGGCGAGGCAGCCCCAGCATTTT | NA | TRBJ1-5 | TRBV28 | NA
CASSESDRAGQPQHF | TGCGCCAGCAGTGAGTCAGATAGGGCGGGTCAGCCCCAGCATTTT | few | TRBJ1-5 | TRBV10-1 | NA
CASSASGPYNEQFF | TGTGCCAGCAGCGCTAGCGGGCCCTACAATGAGCAGTTCTTC | NA | TRBJ2-1 | TRBV3-1/TRBV3-2 | TRBD2
CASSSMDRAGGYTF | TGTGCCAGCAGCTCCATGGACAGGGCGGGTGGCTACACCTTC | NA | TRBJ1-2 | TRBV5-4 | TRBD1
CASSRKAPDRGRTGANVLTF | TGCGCCAGCAGCCGCAAAGCCCCGGACAGGGGTAGAACTGGGGCCAACGTCCTGACTTTC | NA | TRBJ2-6 | TRBV4-1 | TRBD1
CASSSTGGASTDTQYF | TGTGCCAGCAGTTCAACAGGGGGCGCAAGCACAGATACGCAGTATTTT | NA | TRBJ2-3 | TRBV28 | TRBD1
CASSIRRDNRMNTEAFF | TGTGCCAGCAGTATACGCCGGGACAACCGGATGAACACTGAAGCTTTCTTT | NA | TRBJ1-1 | TRBV6-2/TRBV6-3 | NA
CASSQVAGRRTMGPQHF | TGTGCCAGCAGCCAAGTGGCAGGGAGGCGGACAATGGGGCCCCAGCATTTT | NA | TRBJ1-5 | TRBV4-2 | NA
CASSELGVGGYTF | TGTGCCAGCAGTGAGTTAGGGGTGGGTGGCTACACCTTC | NA | TRBJ1-2 | TRBV6-1 | NA